This TCR beta chain derives from a study of OX40 agonist ivuxolimab in advanced cancers. Study-level information: Given to patients was ivuxolimab, an agonistic anti-OX40 (CD134) antibody. Participants could have had prior anti-PD-1, anti-PD-L1 or anti-CTLA-4 therapy, and approximately 40% had some.

Samples of blood were obtained at baseline, on cycle 4 day 1, and on cycle 7 day 1. Some clones are missing from TCRdb's copy, which holds only in-frame ones; the method was immunoSEQ multiplex PCR. The sample contains around 50,000 clones, 80% to 90% of which appear only once. Germline V gene data show CDR1 as LGHNA and CDR2 as YNFKEQ. There are 16 residues in the CDR3. Trimming took 2 bases from V and 0 from J, leaving 11 bases between them. The chain is built from TRBV4-2 and TRBJ2-4, with D possibly TRBD2 on 7 matching bases. This TCR derives from an adult with an advanced solid tumor such as melanoma, head and neck, liver or kidney cancer. Sequencing used CD4+ or CD8+ T cells sorted from blood, obtained in a trial of the OX40 agonist ivuxolimab. In DNA, the CDR3 is TGTGCCAGCAGCCAAATGGGGGGGCTAGCCAAAAACATTCAGTACTTC. Its protein product is CASSQMGGLAKNIQYF.